Included here is one T cell receptor beta chain sequence, with context. These data originate in a study of chemoradiotherapy in HPV16-positive cancers. Germline loops: CDR1 SEHNR, CDR2 FQNEAQ (reference sequence). V shed 6 bases and J shed 4 bases, with 18 bases lying between them. This CDR3 is 15 amino acids long. The table came from immunoSEQ multiplex PCR; TCRdb's copy has only in-frame clones and leaves some out. The data show around 1,900 clones, roughly 90% seen once. Specimen: tumor tissue, collected from a patient who underwent chemoradiotherapy. The receptor comes from a human donor with HPV-associated anogenital cancer. V is TRBV7-9 and J is TRBJ2-5; tentatively, D is TRBD1 or TRBD2 (7 bases each). This CDR3 reads CASSNGRGRGETQYF. The CDR3 region has the DNA TGTGCCAGCAGTAATGGGAGGGGGCGCGGAGAGACCCAGTACTTC.